This TCR beta chain was captured in a study of shared clonotypes between healthy human individuals. Recent vaccinations or acute infections were absent in the healthy HIV-negative adult donors. Study-wide points: Naive subsets typically showed greater estimated richness than memory subsets.

Original processing methods: For the immunoSEQ data, sequences were junction-only without quality scores, so filtering differed. Here immunoSEQ multiplex PCR was the method, and the copy in TCRdb shows in-frame clones only, minus some. The V and J calls and clone size are taken from that table; D and trimming were inferred from the DNA. Altogether 550,000 to 800,000 clones are present, about nine tenths being singletons, with the ten largest covering 30% to 35%. V lost 4 bases and J lost 0, with 6 bases in between. The length of the CDR3 is 14 residues. Looked up from germline, CDR1 is MNHNY and CDR2 is SVGAGI (reference sequence). Notes on this clone: What it recognizes is unknown.

This chain links TRBV6-6 with TRBJ1-4, with no clear D. The receptor was derived from a man between 18 and 29 years old in good health. Some clones in this sample may be carry-over from other donors' samples. Sample: memory CD8+ T cells from PBMCs. Subset indicated: CD45RO+ cells pooled with CCR7-negative TemRA cells. The CDR3 nucleotides read TGTGCCAGCAGTTCGTCGGCAACTAATGAAAAACTGTTTTTT. It codes for CASSSSATNEKLFF.